Listed below are T cell receptor beta chains from one sample, sequenced in a study of blood T cell repertoires in COVID-19. Some clones are missing from TCRdb's copy, which holds only in-frame ones; the method was immunoSEQ multiplex PCR. The sample has roughly 200,000 clones; more than 75% are singletons. Material for sequencing was peripheral blood. Receptors were obtained from a woman aged 40 to 50 with COVID-19, enrolled during active disease. Each CDR3 is given with its conserved first and last residue. A D gene is named only where the DNA matches it firmly. Some rows mark clone size as missing; the rest say once, few, many or name a class of expanded clone.

v_gene,j_gene,abundance,d_gene,CDR3aa,CDR3nt
TRBV11-3,TRBJ2-3,few,-,CASSLVRGDTQYF,TGTGCCAGCAGCTTAGTCCGCGGGGATACGCAGTATTTT
TRBV18,TRBJ1-1,-,-,CASSPKSGETEAFF,TGTGCCAGCTCACCAAAATCAGGGGAGACTGAAGCTTTCTTT
TRBV3-1/TRBV3-2,TRBJ2-7,-,TRBD2,CASSQVLAGAYEQYF,TGTGCCAGCAGCCAAGTCCTAGCGGGGGCCTACGAGCAGTACTTC
TRBV7-9,TRBJ2-7,-,TRBD1,CASSLAGTGAEQYF,TGTGCCAGCAGCTTAGCCGGGACAGGGGCCGAGCAGTACTTC
TRBV19,TRBJ1-2,once,TRBD1,CASIAGTGNYGYTF,TGTGCCAGTATAGCCGGGACAGGAAACTATGGCTACACCTTC
TRBV30,TRBJ1-1,-,-,CAWSASPGTEAFF,TGTGCCTGGAGTGCGTCGCCGGGCACTGAAGCTTTCTTT
TRBV7-3,TRBJ2-2,-,TRBD2,CASSVQPPGLAGAGELFF,TGTGCCAGCAGCGTACAACCCCCGGGACTAGCGGGGGCCGGGGAGCTGTTTTTT
TRBV10-3,TRBJ2-3,once,TRBD2,CAISKLAETSTDTQYF,TGTGCCATCAGTAAGCTAGCGGAGACTAGCACAGATACGCAGTATTTT
TRBV28,TRBJ2-1,-,-,CASSFPGLATYNEQFF,TGTGCCAGCAGTTTCCCCGGGCTAGCCACCTACAATGAGCAGTTCTTC
TRBV30,TRBJ1-5,-,TRBD1,CACRGSSNQPQHF,TGTGCCTGCAGGGGGAGTAGCAATCAGCCCCAGCATTTT
TRBV7-2,TRBJ2-5,-,TRBD2,CASSPRTSGGRLLYF,TGTGCCAGCAGCCCGAGAACTAGCGGGGGCCGATTGCTGTACTTC
TRBV30,TRBJ2-2,-,-,CAWSVTGVAGELFF,TGTGCCTGGAGTGTAACGGGGGTGGCCGGGGAGCTGTTTTTT
TRBV19,TRBJ2-5,-,TRBD2,CASTPGDRGLAGETQYF,TGTGCCAGTACCCCAGGGGACAGGGGACTAGCGGGAGAGACCCAGTACTTC
TRBV5-1,TRBJ2-2,few,TRBD1,CASSLGTGGTGELFF,TGCGCCAGCAGCTTGGGAACAGGGGGCACCGGGGAGCTGTTTTTT
TRBV7-7,TRBJ2-3,-,-,CASSSSPGIGWADTQYF,TGTGCCAGCAGCTCCTCCCCCGGGATCGGGTGGGCCGATACGCAGTATTTT
TRBV19,TRBJ1-2,-,TRBD1,CASSTGQGANYGYTF,TGTGCCAGTAGTACGGGACAGGGGGCTAACTATGGCTACACCTTC
TRBV7-9,TRBJ2-2,-,-,CASSTNPNRATGELFF,TGTGCCAGCAGCACCAATCCCAACAGGGCGACCGGGGAGCTGTTTTTT
TRBV21-1,TRBJ2-1,-,-,CASSKVDHSPTTNEQFF,TGTGCCAGCAGCAAAGTCGATCACTCCCCGACTACCAATGAGCAGTTCTTC
TRBV5-1,TRBJ1-3,-,-,CASSLGSSSSSGNTIYF,TGCGCCAGCAGCTTGGGGTCAAGTTCGAGCTCTGGAAACACCATATATTTT
TRBV10-3,TRBJ1-6,few,TRBD1,CAISPSQGNNSPLHF,TGTGCCATCAGTCCTTCACAGGGGAATAATTCACCCCTCCACTTT
TRBV6-5,TRBJ2-4,-,-,CASQATLAKNIQYF,TGTGCCAGCCAAGCCACCCTAGCCAAAAACATTCAGTACTTC
TRBV27,TRBJ1-1,-,TRBD1,CASSLEKGGALGAFF,TGTGCCAGCAGCCTAGAGAAAGGGGGCGCGTTGGGAGCTTTCTTT
TRBV30,TRBJ1-3,-,-,CAWGGAAGNTIYF,TGTGCCTGGGGTGGGGCAGCTGGAAACACCATATATTTT
TRBV4-1,TRBJ1-5,-,-,CASSHYLGTPKRAQHF,TGCGCCAGCAGCCATTACCTCGGGACACCCAAAAGGGCCCAGCATTTT
TRBV25-1,TRBJ2-3,-,-,CASRGPITDTQYF,TGTGCCAGCAGGGGCCCAATCACAGATACGCAGTATTTT
TRBV2,TRBJ2-7,-,TRBD2,CASSPGLAYEQYF,TGTGCCAGCAGTCCGGGACTAGCCTACGAGCAGTACTTC
TRBV3-1/TRBV3-2,TRBJ1-1,once,-,CASSQDGENSEAFF,TGTGCCAGCAGCCAAGATGGGGAGAACTCTGAAGCTTTCTTT
TRBV27,TRBJ1-2,-,-,CASSPRGGNYGYTF,TGTGCCAGCAGTCCCAGGGGTGGAAACTATGGCTACACCTTC
TRBV14,TRBJ2-3,-,TRBD1,CASRTGISTDTQYF,TGTGCCAGCAGGACAGGGATTAGCACAGATACGCAGTATTTT
TRBV4-3,TRBJ2-7,few,-,CASSQEEVYEQYF,TGCGCCAGCAGCCAAGAAGAGGTTTACGAGCAGTACTTC
TRBV6-5,TRBJ1-4,-,-,CASSRGRGEKLFF,TGTGCCAGCAGTCGCGGACGGGGTGAAAAACTGTTTTTT
TRBV7-2,TRBJ2-7,few,-,CASSPAYEQYF,TGTGCCAGCAGCCCCGCCTACGAGCAGTACTTC
TRBV12-3/TRBV12-4,TRBJ1-1,-,-,CASSLGGNTEAFF,TGTGCCAGCAGTTTAGGGGGCAACACTGAAGCTTTCTTT
TRBV30,TRBJ2-7,few,-,CAWKTRGNEQYF,TGTGCCTGGAAAACAAGGGGGAACGAGCAGTACTTC
TRBV6-5,TRBJ2-5,-,-,CASIGQLDRSETQYF,TGTGCCAGTATTGGACAGTTAGATCGTTCGGAGACCCAGTACTTC
TRBV5-4,TRBJ1-2,few,-,CASSKSREWDGYTF,TGTGCCAGCAGCAAGAGTCGGGAGTGGGATGGCTACACCTTC
TRBV7-9,TRBJ2-1,-,-,CASSIGLIPSSYNEQFF,TGTGCCAGCAGCATCGGACTGATTCCGAGCTCCTACAATGAGCAGTTCTTC
TRBV7-8,TRBJ2-1,once,TRBD2,CASSLATSGGAGNEQFF,TGTGCCAGCAGCTTAGCGACTAGCGGGGGGGCGGGGAATGAGCAGTTCTTC
TRBV6-6,TRBJ1-5,-,-,CASNSARSNQPQHF,TGTGCCAGCAATAGCGCCAGAAGCAATCAGCCCCAGCATTTT
TRBV7-2,TRBJ2-7,-,TRBD1,CASSLGGQGPYEQYF,TGTGCCAGCAGCTTAGGCGGACAGGGGCCCTACGAGCAGTACTTC
TRBV12-3/TRBV12-4,TRBJ1-2,-,TRBD1,CASSTGGRNGYTF,TGTGCCAGCAGTACAGGGGGAAGGAACGGCTACACCTTC